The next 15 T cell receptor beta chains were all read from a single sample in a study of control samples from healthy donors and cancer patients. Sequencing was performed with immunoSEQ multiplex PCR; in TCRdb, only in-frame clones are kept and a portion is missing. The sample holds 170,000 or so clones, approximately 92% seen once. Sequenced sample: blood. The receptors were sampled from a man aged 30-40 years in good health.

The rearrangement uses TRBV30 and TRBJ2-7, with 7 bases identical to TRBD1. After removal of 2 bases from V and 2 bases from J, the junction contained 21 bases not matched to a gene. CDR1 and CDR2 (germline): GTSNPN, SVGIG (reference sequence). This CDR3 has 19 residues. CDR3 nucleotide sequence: TGTGCCTGGAGTCCCCCAATCGGGTCAAGGAGAGGGGGCCCCTACGAGCAGTACTTC. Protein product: CAWSPPIGSRRGGPYEQYF.

As DNA, the CDR3 is TGTGCCAGTAGGGCCGGGACGGAAGCGACCGGGGAGCTGTTTTTT. Amino acid sequence: CASRAGTEATGELFF. The rearrangement joins TRBV19 to TRBJ2-2; D possibly matches TRBD1 or TRBD2 (5 bases each). Germline V lookup: CDR1 LNHDA, CDR2 SQIVND (reference sequence). V lost 6 bases and J lost 5, with 16 bases in between. The CDR3 spans 15 residues.

In nucleotides, the CDR3 is TGCGCCAGCAGCCGACAGAGCTCCTACAATGAGCAGTTCTTC. Translation: CASSRQSSYNEQFF. The chain links TRBV4-1 to TRBJ2-1; possible D gene TRBD1, 5 bases. This CDR3 has 14 residues. In germline, CDR1 is MGHRA, CDR2 YSYEKL. V lost 4 bases and J lost 0, with 7 bases in between.

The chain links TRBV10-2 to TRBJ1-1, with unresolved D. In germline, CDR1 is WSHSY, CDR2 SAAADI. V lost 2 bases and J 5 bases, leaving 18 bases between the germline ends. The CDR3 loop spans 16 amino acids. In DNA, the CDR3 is TGCGCCAGCAGTGAGCCCAGCCTAGGATGGAGAACTGAAGCTTTCTTT. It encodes CASSEPSLGWRTEAFF.

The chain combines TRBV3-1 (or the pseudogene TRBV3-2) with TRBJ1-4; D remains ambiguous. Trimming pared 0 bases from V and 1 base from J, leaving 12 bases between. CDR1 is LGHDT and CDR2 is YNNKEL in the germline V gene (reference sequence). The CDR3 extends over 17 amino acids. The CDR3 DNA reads TGTGCCAGCAGCCAAGATACCCCGGCAGAAACTAATGAAAAACTGTTTTTT. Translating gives CASSQDTPAETNEKLFF.

In nucleotides, the CDR3 is TGTGCCAGCAGCTTAGCCTCAACCGAGGCCTCAATCTATGGCTACACCTTC. Translation: CASSLASTEASIYGYTF. The gene calls are TRBV7-9 and TRBJ1-2; D ambiguous. CDR1 is SEHNR and CDR2 is FQNEAQ in the germline V gene (reference sequence). V lost 0 bases, J lost 4 bases, and 18 bases lay in between. The CDR3 covers 17 residues.

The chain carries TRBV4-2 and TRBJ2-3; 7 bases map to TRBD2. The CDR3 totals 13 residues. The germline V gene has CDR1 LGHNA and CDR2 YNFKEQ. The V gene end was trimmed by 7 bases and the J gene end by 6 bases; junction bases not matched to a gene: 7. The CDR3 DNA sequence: TGTGCCAGCACCACGACTAGCTCGGATACGCAGTATTTT. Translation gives CASTTTSSDTQYF.

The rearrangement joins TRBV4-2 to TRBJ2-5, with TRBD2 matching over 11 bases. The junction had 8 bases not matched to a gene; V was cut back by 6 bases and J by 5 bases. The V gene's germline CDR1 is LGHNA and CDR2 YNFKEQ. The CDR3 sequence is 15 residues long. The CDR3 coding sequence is TGTGCCAGCAGTCCCTTAGCGGGGGGGCGGGAGACCCAGTACTTC. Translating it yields CASSPLAGGRETQYF.

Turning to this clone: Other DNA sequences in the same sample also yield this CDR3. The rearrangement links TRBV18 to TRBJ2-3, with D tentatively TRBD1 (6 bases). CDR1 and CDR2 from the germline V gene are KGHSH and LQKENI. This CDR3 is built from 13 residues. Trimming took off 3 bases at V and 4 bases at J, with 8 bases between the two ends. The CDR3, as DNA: TGTGCCAGCTCACCTCCAGGGGCAGATACGCAGTATTTT. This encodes CASSPPGADTQYF. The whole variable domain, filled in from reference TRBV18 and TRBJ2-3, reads NAGVMQNPRHLVRRRGQEARLRCSPMKGHSHVYWYRQLPEEGLKFMVYLQKENIIDESGMPKERFSAEFPKEGPSILRIQQVVRGDSAAYFCASSPPGADTQYFGPGTRLTVL.

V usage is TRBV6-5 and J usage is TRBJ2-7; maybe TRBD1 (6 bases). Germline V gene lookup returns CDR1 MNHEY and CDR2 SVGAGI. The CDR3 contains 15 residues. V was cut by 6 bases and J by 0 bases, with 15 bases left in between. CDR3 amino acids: CASRSGVLSSYEQYF. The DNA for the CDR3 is TGTGCCAGCAGATCAGGGGTCCTGAGCTCCTACGAGCAGTACTTC.

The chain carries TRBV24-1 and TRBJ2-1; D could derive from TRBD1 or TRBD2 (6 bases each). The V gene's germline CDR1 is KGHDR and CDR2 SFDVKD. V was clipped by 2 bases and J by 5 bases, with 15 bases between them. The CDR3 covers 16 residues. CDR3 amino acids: CATSDWGAGKNNEQFF. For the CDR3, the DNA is TGTGCCACCAGTGATTGGGGGGCGGGAAAAAACAATGAGCAGTTCTTC.

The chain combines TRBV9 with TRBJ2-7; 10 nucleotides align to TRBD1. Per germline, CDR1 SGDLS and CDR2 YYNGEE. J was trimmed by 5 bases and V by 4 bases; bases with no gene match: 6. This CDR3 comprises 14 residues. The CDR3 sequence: CASSPGQGDHEQYF. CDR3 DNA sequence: TGTGCCAGCAGCCCCGGACAGGGGGACCACGAGCAGTACTTC.

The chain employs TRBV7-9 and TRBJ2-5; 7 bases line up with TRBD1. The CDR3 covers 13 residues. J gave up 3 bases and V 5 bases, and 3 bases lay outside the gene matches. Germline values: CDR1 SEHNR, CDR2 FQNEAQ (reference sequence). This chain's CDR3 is CASSPTGEETQYF. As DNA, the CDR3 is TGTGCCAGCAGCCCCACAGGGGAAGAGACCCAGTACTTC.

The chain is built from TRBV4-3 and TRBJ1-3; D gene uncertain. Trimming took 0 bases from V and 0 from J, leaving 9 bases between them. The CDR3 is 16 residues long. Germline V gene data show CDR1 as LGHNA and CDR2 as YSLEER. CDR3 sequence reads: CASSQDSQYSGNTIYF. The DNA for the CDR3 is TGCGCCAGCAGCCAAGACAGTCAATACTCTGGAAACACCATATATTTT.

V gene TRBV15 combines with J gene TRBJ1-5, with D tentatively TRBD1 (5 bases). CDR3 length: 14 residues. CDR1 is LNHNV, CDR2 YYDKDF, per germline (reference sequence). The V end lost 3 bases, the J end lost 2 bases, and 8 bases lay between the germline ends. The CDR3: CATSSGRGNQPQHF. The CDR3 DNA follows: TGTGCCACCAGCAGTGGCAGGGGCAATCAGCCCCAGCATTTT.